Each of the 17 T cell receptor beta chains below was sequenced from the same sample in a study of blood T cell repertoires in COVID-19. Libraries were prepared by immunoSEQ multiplex PCR; TCRdb keeps only in-frame clonotypes and omits some of them. The sample records under 200,000 clones, roughly 84% being singletons. The sample taken for sequencing was PBMCs or T cells enriched from blood (not recorded which). The receptors derive from a woman aged 55-69 years who had recovered from COVID-19.

V is TRBV7-2 and J is TRBJ2-1; no firm D call. This CDR3 has 13 residues. Trimming took off 4 bases at V and 7 bases at J, with 11 bases between the two ends. In germline, CDR1 is SGHTA, CDR2 FQGNSA. The CDR3 spells CASSSSYWNEQFF. In nucleotides, the CDR3 is TGTGCCAGCAGCTCGTCCTATTGGAATGAGCAGTTCTTC.

V and J are TRBV5-8 and TRBJ2-2; possibly TRBD1 for D (5 bases). The CDR3 totals 14 residues. Germline V gene sequence: CDR1 SGHTS, CDR2 YDEGEE. V was cut by 6 bases and J by 4 bases, with 13 bases left in between. Written as DNA, the CDR3 is TGTGCCAGCAACGGGCCCACAGGCACCGGGGAGCTGTTTTTT. Its translation is CASNGPTGTGELFF.

The genes are TRBV5-1 and TRBJ1-1; D is ambiguous. From germline, CDR1 is SGHRS and CDR2 YFSETQ. The V end was cut by 4 bases, the J end by 0 bases, with 7 bases between. The CDR3 has 13 amino acids. The CDR3, as DNA: TGCGCCAGCAGCCCCGAGATGAACACTGAAGCTTTCTTT. Protein: CASSPEMNTEAFF.

This clone was found once. The chain links TRBV11-2 to TRBJ2-7, with D hard to call. The V end was cut by 0 bases, the J end by 3 bases, with 9 bases between. Germline V lookup: CDR1 SGHAT, CDR2 FQNNGV. The CDR3 consists of 14 residues. This CDR3 reads CASSLDPSFYEQYF. CDR3 nucleotide sequence: TGTGCCAGCAGCTTAGATCCGAGCTTCTACGAGCAGTACTTC.

V is TRBV24-1 and J is TRBJ2-5; 8 bases fit TRBD1. There are 16 residues in the CDR3. In germline, CDR1 is KGHDR, CDR2 SFDVKD. Trimming removed 3 bases from V and 7 bases from J; junction bases left unmatched: 12. CDR3 bases: TGTGCCACCAGTGATGAGGCAGGGGGCACTTTAGGGACCCAGTACTTC. It specifies CATSDEAGGTLGTQYF.

J is TRBJ1-6 and V is TRBV6-5; D is perhaps TRBD1 (6 bases). This CDR3 is 15 amino acids long. Per the germline V gene, CDR1 is MNHEY and CDR2 is SVGAGI. Trimming pared 3 bases from V and 7 bases from J, leaving 13 bases between. CDR3 sequence: CASSYSTGRNSPLHF. CDR3 sequence (DNA): TGTGCCAGCAGTTATTCAACAGGGAGAAATTCACCCCTCCACTTT.

Written as DNA, the CDR3 is TGCGCCAGCAGCATTAGCGGGGGGACCTACGAGCAGTACTTC. Encoded protein: CASSISGGTYEQYF. V usage is TRBV5-1 and J usage is TRBJ2-7; 10 bases are shared with TRBD2. J lost 2 bases, V lost 4 bases, and 3 bases had no gene match. This CDR3 contains 14 residues. Germline assignment: CDR1 SGHRS and CDR2 YFSETQ.

This chain uses TRBV7-3 with TRBJ2-3, with TRBD1 as a possible D gene (6 bases). V lost 5 bases, J lost 1 base, and 13 bases lay in between. This CDR3 comprises 15 residues. Germline CDR1 reads SGHTA; CDR2 reads FQGTGA. CDR3: CASSEQGHGTDTQYF. CDR3 sequence (DNA): TGTGCCAGCAGCGAGCAGGGACACGGCACAGATACGCAGTATTTT. Supplemented by reference TRBV7-3 and TRBJ2-3, the full variable domain reads GAGVSQTPSNKVTEKGKYVELRCDPISGHTALYWYRQSLGQGPEFLIYFQGTGAADDSGLPNDRFFAVRPEGSVSTLKIQRTERGDSAVYLCASSEQGHGTDTQYFGPGTRLTVL.

The chain carries TRBV28 and TRBJ2-3, with D maybe TRBD2 (6 bases). Trimming removed 5 bases from V and 8 bases from J, with 14 bases in between. The CDR3 length is 13 residues. CDR1 and CDR2 from the germline V gene are MDHEN and SYDVKM. CDR3 protein: CASSGPGEGTQYF. DNA of the CDR3: TGTGCCAGCAGTGGCCCGGGAGAAGGTACGCAGTATTTT.

This chain joins TRBV19 and TRBJ1-2, with 10 bases that match TRBD1. The CDR3 extends over 15 amino acids. The germline CDR1 and CDR2 sequences are LNHDA and SQIVND (reference sequence). The J segment lost 8 bases and the V segment lost 6 bases, leaving 12 bases of the junction unmatched. CDR3 amino acids: CASRQRTGTGDGYTF. The CDR3 nucleotides are TGTGCCAGTAGGCAAAGAACCGGGACAGGGGACGGCTACACCTTC.

The V call is TRBV28, the J call TRBJ1-2; maybe TRBD1 (5 bases). From germline, CDR1 is MDHEN and CDR2 SYDVKM. CDR3 length: 13 amino acids. Deletions cut 2 bases from V and 4 bases from J, with 8 bases between. The DNA for the CDR3 is TGTGCCAGCAGTTTACAGGGAATCTATGGCTACACCTTC. Protein: CASSLQGIYGYTF.

The V call is TRBV5-6, the J call TRBJ2-1, with 12 bases identical to TRBD2. V was clipped by 5 bases and J by 8 bases; unmatched bases: 5. CDR3 length: 14 amino acids. CDR1 and CDR2 (germline): SGHDT, YYEEEE. CDR3 nucleotides: TGTGCCAGCAGTCGACTAGCGGGAGAGTATGAGCAGTTCTTC. Protein sequence: CASSRLAGEYEQFF.

This chain connects TRBV29-1 to TRBJ1-5, with 8 nucleotides matching TRBD1. The CDR3 length is 15 residues. The germline V gene has CDR1 SQVTM and CDR2 ANQGSEA. The V gene end was trimmed by 4 bases and the J gene end by 7 bases; junction bases not matched to a gene: 12. As DNA, the CDR3 is TGCAGCGTTGTGAGAGGCAGGGGGCTGGGGCAGCCCCAGCATTTT. This sequence encodes CSVVRGRGLGQPQHF.

The chain recombines TRBV29-1 with TRBJ1-1; D not certain. Trimming took 1 base from V and 5 from J, leaving 8 bases between them. The germline V gene encodes CDR1 SQVTM and CDR2 ANQGSEA. CDR3 length: 12 residues. CDR3 bases: TGCAGCGTTGAAGGGTCAGGTACTGAAGCTTTCTTT. It is translated as CSVEGSGTEAFF.

The CDR3 coding sequence is TGTGCCAGCAGCCACCGACAGGGAAACTCCTACGAGCAGTACTTC. Encoded protein: CASSHRQGNSYEQYF. The V call is TRBV3-1 (or the pseudogene TRBV3-2), the J call TRBJ2-7; 7 nucleotides align to TRBD1. The CDR3 runs to 15 residues. Germline V gene data show CDR1 as LGHDT and CDR2 as YNNKEL (reference sequence). V shed 3 bases, J shed 0 bases, and the junction held 5 bases outside the gene matches.

The chain couples TRBV5-6 to TRBJ1-2, with 9 bases fitting TRBD1. Trimming at V came to 4 bases and at J to 7 bases, leaving 8 bases not matched to a gene. In germline, CDR1 is SGHDT, CDR2 YYEEEE. CDR3 length equals 14 residues. CDR3 in amino acids: CASSATGTGPGYTF. For the CDR3, the DNA is TGTGCCAGCAGCGCAACTGGGACAGGGCCTGGCTACACCTTC.

The chain recombines TRBV5-1 with TRBJ1-1; 8 bases are shared with TRBD1. J was trimmed by 5 bases and V by 2 bases; bases with no gene match: 8. Looked up from germline, CDR1 is SGHRS and CDR2 is YFSETQ. The CDR3 is 15 residues long. The CDR3 coding sequence is TGCGCCAGCAGCTTCCGGACAGGGATGGGAACTGAAGCTTTCTTT. This encodes CASSFRTGMGTEAFF.